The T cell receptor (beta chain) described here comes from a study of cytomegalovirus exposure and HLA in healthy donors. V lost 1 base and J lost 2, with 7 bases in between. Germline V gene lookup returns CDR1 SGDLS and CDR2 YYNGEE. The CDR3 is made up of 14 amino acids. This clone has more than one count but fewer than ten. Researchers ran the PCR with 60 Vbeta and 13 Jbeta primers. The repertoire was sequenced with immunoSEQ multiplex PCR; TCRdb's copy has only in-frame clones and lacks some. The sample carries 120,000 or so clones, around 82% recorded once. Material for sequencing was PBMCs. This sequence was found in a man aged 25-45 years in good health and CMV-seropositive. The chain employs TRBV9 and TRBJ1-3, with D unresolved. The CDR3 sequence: CASSVSVAGNTIYF. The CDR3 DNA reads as TGTGCCAGCAGCGTAAGCGTCGCTGGAAACACCATATATTTT.